The rows below give T cell receptor beta chains drawn from one sample of a study of response to subunit inactivated influenza vaccine. TCRdb re-called the RT-PCR reads through MiXCR, storing one row per CDR3 protein. The sample holds 860,000 or so distinct CDR3 sequences, 21% seen once. The sample here was PBMCs from blood, taken approximately 5 days after vaccination. The receptors were sampled from a man over 45 who received an inactivated influenza vaccine. Both conserved end residues are part of each CDR3. A D gene is named only where the DNA matches it firmly. Only some rows state a clone size, as once, few, many or a class for expanded clones.

clone size	D gene	J gene	CDR3 length	V gene	CDR3 DNA	CDR3 protein
few	NA	TRBJ2-6	17	TRBV7-9	TGTGCCAGCAGCTTAAGGACAGCAGCCTCTGGGGCCAACGTCCTGACTTTC	CASSLRTAASGANVLTF
many	TRBD1	TRBJ2-1	15	TRBV12-3/TRBV12-4	TGTGCCAGCAGGACTGGGACAGGGTCGTACAATGAGCAGTTCTTC	CASRTGTGSYNEQFF
NA	TRBD1	TRBJ1-5	15	TRBV24-1	TGTGCCACCAGTGAGGGGACAGGGGTAGGTCAGCCCCAGCATTTT	CATSEGTGVGQPQHF
few	NA	TRBJ2-5	16	TRBV7-2	TGTGCCAGCAGCTCAGGGGACTTAGGGCCCCAAGAGACCCAGTACTTC	CASSSGDLGPQETQYF
NA	TRBD2	TRBJ2-5	16	TRBV4-3	TGCGCCAGCAGCCAAGCCGCTAGCGGGATTGTAGAGACCCAGTACTTC	CASSQAASGIVETQYF
few	NA	TRBJ1-2	14	TRBV10-3	TGTGCCATCAGCCCCGGGACAACGAATTATGGCTACACCTTC	CAISPGTTNYGYTF
few	NA	TRBJ1-3	15	TRBV15	TGTGCCACCAGCAGAGAGGTGGGGACCGTAAACACCATATATTTT	CATSREVGTVNTIYF
many	NA	TRBJ1-5	13	TRBV12-3/TRBV12-4	TGTGCCAGCAGCCGAGATCAAGGGCAGCCCCAGCATTTT	CASSRDQGQPQHF
NA	NA	TRBJ2-7	14	TRBV25-1	TGTGCCAGCACCCATCGGGGCAGGGCCTACGAGCAGTACTTC	CASTHRGRAYEQYF
few	NA	TRBJ2-5	15	TRBV4-3	TGCGCCAGCAGCCAAACTAGGTCCCCCTCGGAGACCCAGTACTTC	CASSQTRSPSETQYF
NA	TRBD2	TRBJ2-5	14	TRBV20-1	TGCAGTGCTAGTAAACGGGAGGGCCTGGAGACCCAGTACTTC	CSASKREGLETQYF
NA	NA	TRBJ2-7	15	TRBV5-1	TGCGCCAGCAGTCTCCAGGAGGGACTCTCCTACGAGCAGTACTTC	CASSLQEGLSYEQYF
few	TRBD2	TRBJ2-7	15	TRBV6-1	TGTGCCAGCAGAAGTGGCGGGAGGGCCGACTACGAGCAGTACTTC	CASRSGGRADYEQYF
few	NA	TRBJ2-7	13	TRBV12-3/TRBV12-4	TGTGCCAGCAGTCCCCGACGGTCCTGGGAGCAGTACTTC	CASSPRRSWEQYF
NA	TRBD2	TRBJ2-7	18	TRBV7-2	TGTGCCAGCAGCTTAGCCCCTCCGTCTAGCGGGGGGGCCGACGAGCAGTACTTC	CASSLAPPSSGGADEQYF
NA	NA	TRBJ1-6	15	TRBV7-9	TGTGCCAGCAGCACGACGGGGGTCTATAATTCACCCCTCCACTTT	CASSTTGVYNSPLHF
NA	NA	TRBJ2-1	16	TRBV20-1	TGCAGTGCTAGAGATATCGATGGCGGAGCCTACAATGAGCAGTTCTTC	CSARDIDGGAYNEQFF
NA	NA	TRBJ2-1	15	TRBV5-6	TGTGCCAGCAGCTTGGTATTAGTTACTTTGGAGCCCCCGTTCTTC	CASSLVLVTLEPPFF
NA	TRBD1	TRBJ2-3	18	TRBV27	TGTGCCAGCAGTCCACTGACGGGACAGCTCGTTAGCACAGATACGCAGTATTTT	CASSPLTGQLVSTDTQYF
NA	NA	TRBJ2-5	14	TRBV7-2	TGTGCCAGCAGCTTCGGGATCGCAGTAGAGACCCAGTACTTC	CASSFGIAVETQYF
few	NA	TRBJ2-7	15	TRBV24-1	TGTGCCACCAGTGACCCCTATTCCCCCTCCAACGAGCAGTACTTC	CATSDPYSPSNEQYF
few	NA	TRBJ2-5	14	TRBV20-1	TGCAGTGCTAGGAAGCCTGGGGCGGAGGAGACCCAGTACTTC	CSARKPGAEETQYF
NA	TRBD1	TRBJ2-1	16	TRBV7-9	TGTGCCAGCAGCTTCGGGGACAGGGCGTTCGGCAATGAGCAGTTCTTC	CASSFGDRAFGNEQFF
once	NA	TRBJ2-2	14	TRBV20-1	TGCAGTGCTAGAGACGGGGGTGGGACCGGGGAGCTGTTTTTT	CSARDGGGTGELFF
NA	TRBD2	TRBJ2-3	16	TRBV20-1	TGCAGTGCGCTCAGACTAGCGGGGGCCTACACAGATACGCAGTATTTT	CSALRLAGAYTDTQYF
few	TRBD2	TRBJ2-1	15	TRBV5-1	TGCGCCAGCAGGCCTGATGGCGGGGGGGCCGATGAGCAGTTCTTC	CASRPDGGGADEQFF
once	NA	TRBJ2-3	16	TRBV3-1	TGTGCCAGCAGCCAAGATCCCCTTACTAGGACAGATACGCAGTATTTT	CASSQDPLTRTDTQYF
few	NA	TRBJ1-1	14	TRBV29-1	TGCACCATTGACGGCAGGGGAGTATGGACTGAAGCTTTCTTT	CTIDGRGVWTEAFF
NA	TRBD2	TRBJ2-7	15	TRBV20-1	TGCAGTGCTAGAGATAGGCTAGCGGGACCCTACGAGCAGTACTTC	CSARDRLAGPYEQYF
few	TRBD1	TRBJ2-1	15	TRBV6-4	TGTGCCACCTCGAAGGGACAGTTATCCTACAATGAGCAGTTCTTC	CATSKGQLSYNEQFF
NA	TRBD2	TRBJ2-1	14	TRBV12-3/TRBV12-4	TGTGCCAGCAGCGGGGGGACCTCCTACAATGAGCAGTTCTTC	CASSGGTSYNEQFF
NA	TRBD1	TRBJ1-5	19	TRBV6-5	TGTGCCAGCAGTTCCTTCATTCCGACAGGGCACTATAGCAATCAGCCCCAGCATTTT	CASSSFIPTGHYSNQPQHF